What follows are 27 T cell receptor beta chains derived from one specimen sequenced in a study of blood T cell repertoires in COVID-19. Assay used: immunoSEQ multiplex PCR; TCRdb lists only in-frame clones, some missing. Of roughly 180,000 clones listed, more than 65% are singletons. The sequencing input was PBMCs or T cells enriched from blood (not recorded which). The receptor source for this set is a woman aged 40 to 55 with acute COVID-19.

The chain recombines TRBV6-5 with TRBJ1-1; weak D call: TRBD1 (6 bases). Germline V gene data show CDR1 as MNHEY and CDR2 as SVGAGI. CDR3 length: 15 amino acids. Between the trimmed V and J ends, which lost 8 bases and 1 base, there was a span of 17 bases. CDR3 amino acids: CASQIQGNGNTEAFF. CDR3 bases: TGTGCCAGCCAAATTCAGGGGAACGGGAACACTGAAGCTTTCTTT.

This clone was picked up one time. The chain carries TRBV3-1 (or the pseudogene TRBV3-2) and TRBJ2-1, with 8 bases identical to TRBD2. Trimming took 5 bases from V and 10 from J; bases not matched to a gene: 7. The germline CDR1 and CDR2 sequences are LGHDT and YNNKEL (reference sequence). This CDR3 is 13 amino acids long. The CDR3 DNA reads TGTGCCAGCAGCTCAGCCCTAGCGGGCGAGCAGTTCTTC. Protein sequence: CASSSALAGEQFF.

This chain uses TRBV5-1 with TRBJ1-4; the match to TRBD1 covers 7 bases. The germline CDR1 and CDR2 sequences are SGHRS and YFSETQ. Trimming at V came to 4 bases and at J to 8 bases, leaving 8 bases not matched to a gene. The CDR3 is 14 residues long. This CDR3 reads CASSPGTVPEKLFF. CDR3 in DNA: TGCGCCAGCAGCCCCGGGACAGTTCCCGAAAAACTGTTTTTT.

The CDR3 is CASSNGDATNEKLFF. The DNA of the CDR3 is TGTGCCAGCAGCAACGGAGATGCAACTAATGAAAAACTGTTTTTT. The chain has TRBV7-9 and TRBJ1-4; D unclear. CDR3 length equals 15 residues. Germline V lookup: CDR1 SEHNR, CDR2 FQNEAQ (reference sequence). Trimming removed 5 bases from V and 0 bases from J, with 10 bases in between.

This clone was seen just once. The rearrangement joins TRBV7-9 to TRBJ1-5, with 9 bases aligning to TRBD1. The length of the CDR3 is 14 residues. Germline V CDR1 and CDR2: SEHNR, FQNEAQ (reference sequence). V was clipped by 5 bases and J by 6 bases; unmatched bases: 5. The chain's CDR3 is CASSLTGGGQPQHF. The CDR3 region has the DNA TGTGCCAGCAGCCTGACAGGGGGAGGTCAGCCCCAGCATTTT.

The gene calls are TRBV5-6 and TRBJ2-1, with 9 nucleotides matching TRBD1. With 0 bases clipped from V and 4 bases from J, the junction kept 2 bases outside the gene matches. CDR1 and CDR2 (germline): SGHDT, YYEEEE. This CDR3 is built from 15 residues. The CDR3 sequence: CASSLGDREYNEQFF. CDR3 bases: TGTGCCAGCAGCTTGGGGGACAGGGAATACAATGAGCAGTTCTTC.

The chain carries TRBV7-9 and TRBJ2-2; D is unresolved. This CDR3 contains 13 residues. Germline V lookup: CDR1 SEHNR, CDR2 FQNEAQ (reference sequence). Trimming cost V 3 bases and J 6 bases, with 8 bases left between them. The CDR3 bases are TGTGCCAGCAGCTTCAGGTCACCCGGGGAGCTGTTTTTT. Translating gives CASSFRSPGELFF.

The V gene is TRBV6-1, the J gene TRBJ2-7; 9 bases are shared with TRBD2. CDR1 is MNHNS, CDR2 SASEGT, per germline. The CDR3 has 15 amino acids. The ends lost 1 base at V and 4 bases at J; junction bases unmatched: 5. The DNA for the CDR3 is TGTGCCAGCAGTGAAGAACTAGCGGGTCCTTACGAGCAGTACGTC. Translating gives CASSEELAGPYEQYV.

This clone came up a few times. The chain uses TRBV5-1 and TRBJ2-7; TRBD2 matches at 8 bases. Germline assignment: CDR1 SGHRS and CDR2 YFSETQ. The CDR3 length is 16 residues. Germline trimming cut 0 bases from V and 4 bases from J; bases unmatched to any gene: 9. The CDR3 DNA reads as TGCGCCAGCAGCTTGGACAGGAGACTAGCGAATTACGAGCAGTACGTC. This gives the protein CASSLDRRLANYEQYV.

V usage is TRBV3-1 (or the pseudogene TRBV3-2) and J usage is TRBJ2-2, with TRBD1 identical over 7 bases. J gave up 2 bases and V 4 bases, and 7 bases lay outside the gene matches. Germline CDR1 reads LGHDT; CDR2 reads YNNKEL (reference sequence). The CDR3 covers 16 residues. CDR3 in amino acids: CASSLRRQGNTGELFF. The CDR3 region has the DNA TGTGCCAGCAGCCTCCGGAGACAGGGTAACACCGGGGAGCTGTTTTTT.

This clone was detected once. The chain has TRBV9 and TRBJ1-2; TRBD1 matches 10 bases. With 6 bases clipped from V and 2 bases from J, the junction kept 4 bases outside the gene matches. In germline, CDR1 is SGDLS, CDR2 YYNGEE. The CDR3 has 14 amino acids. The CDR3 loop reads CASKGQGINYGYTF. CDR3 DNA sequence: TGTGCCAGCAAGGGACAGGGGATAAACTATGGCTACACCTTC.

In this sample, this clone turned up a few times. The rearrangement links TRBV5-1 to TRBJ1-2, with 7 bases fitting TRBD1. This CDR3 has 15 amino acids. Germline V gives CDR1 SGHRS, CDR2 YFSETQ. With 3 bases clipped from V and 1 base from J, the junction kept 6 bases outside the gene matches. This CDR3 is CASSSGQSFNYGYTF. CDR3 nucleotide sequence: TGCGCCAGCAGCTCGGGACAGAGCTTTAACTATGGCTACACCTTC.

The CDR3 DNA reads TGCAGTGCTAGAGATCTGAATGAGCAGTTCTTC. Protein sequence: CSARDLNEQFF. This rearrangement joins TRBV20-1 to TRBJ2-1; D is ambiguous. The germline V gene has CDR1 DFQATT and CDR2 SNEGSKA (reference sequence). Trimming pared 0 bases from V and 7 bases from J, leaving 4 bases between. The CDR3 consists of 11 residues.

The chain links TRBV19 to TRBJ2-1; TRBD2 matches 9 bases. V dropped 4 bases and J dropped 8; count of bases not matched to a gene: 15. Per the germline V gene, CDR1 is LNHDA and CDR2 is SQIVND (reference sequence). This CDR3 contains 17 residues. The CDR3 protein is CASSKGVGLAIPHEQFF. CDR3 nucleotides: TGTGCCAGTAGTAAGGGGGTGGGACTAGCAATTCCCCATGAGCAGTTCTTC.

The V and J genes are TRBV3-1 (or the pseudogene TRBV3-2) and TRBJ1-1; D may be TRBD1 (5 bases). The CDR3 has 14 amino acids. CDR1 is LGHDT and CDR2 is YNNKEL in the germline V gene (reference sequence). The V gene lost 3 bases and the J gene lost 1 base, with 9 bases spanning the gap. The CDR3 nucleotides read TGTGCCAGCAGCCATATCACAGGGAACACTGAAGCTTTCTTT. Translating gives CASSHITGNTEAFF.

The chain links TRBV5-1 to TRBJ2-7, with D perhaps TRBD2 (5 bases). The CDR3 runs 14 residues. Germline V gene lookup returns CDR1 SGHRS and CDR2 YFSETQ. V lost 3 bases, J lost 3 bases, and 13 bases lay in between. In DNA form, the CDR3 reads TGCGCCAGCAGCTCCCGGGAAGCGGACTACGAGCAGTACTTC. This translates into CASSSREADYEQYF. The variable domain in full, with the rest retrieved from reference TRBV5-1 and TRBJ2-7, is KAGVTQTPRYLIKTRGQQVTLSCSPISGHRSVSWYQQTPGQGLQFLFEYFSETQRNKGNFPGRFSGRQFSNSRSEMNVSTLELGDSALYLCASSSREADYEQYFGPGTRLTVT.

This chain connects TRBV30 to TRBJ2-1, with D unresolved. The V gene's germline CDR1 is GTSNPN and CDR2 SVGIG (reference sequence). Deletions cut 2 bases from V and 0 bases from J, with 5 bases between. The CDR3 has 13 amino acids. This chain's CDR3 is CAWSRSSYNEQFF. CDR3 nucleotides: TGTGCCTGGAGTCGGAGCTCCTACAATGAGCAGTTCTTC.

The chain couples TRBV7-9 to TRBJ2-7, with 9 nucleotides matching TRBD2. Unmatched junction bases numbered 18, after V lost 5 bases and J lost 4 bases. The CDR3 contains 18 residues. CDR1 and CDR2 from the germline V gene are SEHNR and FQNEAQ (reference sequence). Here the CDR3 reads CASSPLGLAGSSRYEQYF. Written as DNA, the CDR3 is TGTGCCAGCAGCCCACTGGGGCTAGCGGGATCTTCTCGGTACGAGCAGTACTTC.

This clone came up a few times. The chain has TRBV27 and TRBJ2-2, with D possibly matching TRBD2 (5 bases). The CDR3 runs 15 residues. V was clipped by 0 bases and J by 7 bases, with 12 bases between them. CDR1 is MNHEY and CDR2 is SMNVEV in the germline V gene (reference sequence). DNA of the CDR3: TGTGCCAGCAGTTTATCAGGGCTAGCCGGCGGGGAGCTGTTTTTT. This codes for CASSLSGLAGGELFF.

The chain links TRBV28 to TRBJ2-2; 8 nucleotides align to TRBD1. Germline CDR1 reads MDHEN; CDR2 reads SYDVKM. V dropped 6 bases and J dropped 4; count of bases not matched to a gene: 13. The CDR3 is 17 residues long. The CDR3 sequence: CASSYDRGSGGTGELFF. The CDR3 nucleotides are TGTGCCAGCAGCTATGACAGGGGCTCCGGAGGCACCGGGGAGCTGTTTTTT. The full variable domain, in which reference TRBV28 and TRBJ2-2 provide the parts outside the CDR3, is DVKVTQSSRYLVKRTGEKVFLECVQDMDHENMFWYRQDPGLGLRLIYFSYDVKMKEKGDIPEGYSVSREKKERFSLILESASTNQTSMYLCASSYDRGSGGTGELFFGEGSRLTVL.

V usage is TRBV2 and J usage is TRBJ2-2; TRBD2 matches at 11 bases. V lost 8 bases to trimming and J lost 1 base; unmatched junction nucleotides: 0. The CDR3 is made up of 14 amino acids. The V gene's germline CDR1 is SNHLY and CDR2 FYNNEI. The CDR3 coding sequence is TGTGCCAGCCTAGCGGGAGGGAACACCGGGGAGCTGTTTTTT. Encoded protein: CASLAGGNTGELFF.

V gene TRBV28 combines with J gene TRBJ2-7; possible D gene TRBD2, 5 bases. V lost 4 bases and J lost 5, with 15 bases in between. CDR3 length equals 14 residues. Germline CDR1 reads MDHEN; CDR2 reads SYDVKM. The CDR3 bases are TGTGCCAGCAGTTCCGGAGGTCTCAGCGACGAGCAGTACGTC. Translating gives CASSSGGLSDEQYV.

This chain uses TRBV14 with TRBJ2-2; 9 bases agree with TRBD1. The V segment lost 1 base and the J segment 0 bases; nucleotides outside the gene matches: 9. Germline CDR1 SGHDN, CDR2 FVKESK. The CDR3 runs to 19 residues. CDR3 DNA: TGTGCCAGCAGCCAAGTTCGGACAGGGGTCGACCCGAACACCGGGGAGCTGTTTTTT. Its translation: CASSQVRTGVDPNTGELFF.

The chain uses TRBV7-2 and TRBJ2-2, with D maybe TRBD1 (6 bases). Germline V lookup: CDR1 SGHTA, CDR2 FQGNSA. There are 17 residues in the CDR3. V lost 3 bases and J lost 1, with 15 bases in between. The CDR3 DNA reads as TGTGCCAGCAGCTTGGGGGCCAGGGTTAAGAACACCGGGGAGCTGTTTTTT. This translates into CASSLGARVKNTGELFF.

The genes are TRBV27 and TRBJ2-5; TRBD2 agrees at 12 bases. V shed 3 bases, J shed 5 bases, and the junction held 4 bases outside the gene matches. The CDR3 has 15 amino acids. Germline V gene sequence: CDR1 MNHEY, CDR2 SMNVEV (reference sequence). This CDR3 is CASSFRTSGVETQYF. CDR3 DNA sequence: TGTGCCAGCAGTTTTAGGACTAGCGGGGTTGAGACCCAGTACTTC.

The chain employs TRBV7-3 and TRBJ1-2; TRBD1 matches 10 bases. The CDR3 sequence is 15 residues long. Germline V CDR1 and CDR2: SGHTA, FQGTGA. J lost 6 bases, V lost 1 base, and 5 bases had no gene match. CDR3 amino acids: CASSLRAGTGDGYTF. CDR3 nucleotide sequence: TGTGCCAGCAGCTTAAGGGCTGGGACAGGGGATGGCTACACCTTC.

This chain links TRBV18 with TRBJ2-1; 10 bases line up with TRBD2. This CDR3 is built from 14 residues. V trimming: 3 bases; J trimming: 7 bases; junction bases outside the gene matches: 3. Germline-derived CDR1 and CDR2 are KGHSH and LQKENI. This CDR3 is CASSPGTSVNEQFF. Here the CDR3 DNA reads TGTGCCAGCTCACCTGGGACTAGCGTAAATGAGCAGTTCTTC.